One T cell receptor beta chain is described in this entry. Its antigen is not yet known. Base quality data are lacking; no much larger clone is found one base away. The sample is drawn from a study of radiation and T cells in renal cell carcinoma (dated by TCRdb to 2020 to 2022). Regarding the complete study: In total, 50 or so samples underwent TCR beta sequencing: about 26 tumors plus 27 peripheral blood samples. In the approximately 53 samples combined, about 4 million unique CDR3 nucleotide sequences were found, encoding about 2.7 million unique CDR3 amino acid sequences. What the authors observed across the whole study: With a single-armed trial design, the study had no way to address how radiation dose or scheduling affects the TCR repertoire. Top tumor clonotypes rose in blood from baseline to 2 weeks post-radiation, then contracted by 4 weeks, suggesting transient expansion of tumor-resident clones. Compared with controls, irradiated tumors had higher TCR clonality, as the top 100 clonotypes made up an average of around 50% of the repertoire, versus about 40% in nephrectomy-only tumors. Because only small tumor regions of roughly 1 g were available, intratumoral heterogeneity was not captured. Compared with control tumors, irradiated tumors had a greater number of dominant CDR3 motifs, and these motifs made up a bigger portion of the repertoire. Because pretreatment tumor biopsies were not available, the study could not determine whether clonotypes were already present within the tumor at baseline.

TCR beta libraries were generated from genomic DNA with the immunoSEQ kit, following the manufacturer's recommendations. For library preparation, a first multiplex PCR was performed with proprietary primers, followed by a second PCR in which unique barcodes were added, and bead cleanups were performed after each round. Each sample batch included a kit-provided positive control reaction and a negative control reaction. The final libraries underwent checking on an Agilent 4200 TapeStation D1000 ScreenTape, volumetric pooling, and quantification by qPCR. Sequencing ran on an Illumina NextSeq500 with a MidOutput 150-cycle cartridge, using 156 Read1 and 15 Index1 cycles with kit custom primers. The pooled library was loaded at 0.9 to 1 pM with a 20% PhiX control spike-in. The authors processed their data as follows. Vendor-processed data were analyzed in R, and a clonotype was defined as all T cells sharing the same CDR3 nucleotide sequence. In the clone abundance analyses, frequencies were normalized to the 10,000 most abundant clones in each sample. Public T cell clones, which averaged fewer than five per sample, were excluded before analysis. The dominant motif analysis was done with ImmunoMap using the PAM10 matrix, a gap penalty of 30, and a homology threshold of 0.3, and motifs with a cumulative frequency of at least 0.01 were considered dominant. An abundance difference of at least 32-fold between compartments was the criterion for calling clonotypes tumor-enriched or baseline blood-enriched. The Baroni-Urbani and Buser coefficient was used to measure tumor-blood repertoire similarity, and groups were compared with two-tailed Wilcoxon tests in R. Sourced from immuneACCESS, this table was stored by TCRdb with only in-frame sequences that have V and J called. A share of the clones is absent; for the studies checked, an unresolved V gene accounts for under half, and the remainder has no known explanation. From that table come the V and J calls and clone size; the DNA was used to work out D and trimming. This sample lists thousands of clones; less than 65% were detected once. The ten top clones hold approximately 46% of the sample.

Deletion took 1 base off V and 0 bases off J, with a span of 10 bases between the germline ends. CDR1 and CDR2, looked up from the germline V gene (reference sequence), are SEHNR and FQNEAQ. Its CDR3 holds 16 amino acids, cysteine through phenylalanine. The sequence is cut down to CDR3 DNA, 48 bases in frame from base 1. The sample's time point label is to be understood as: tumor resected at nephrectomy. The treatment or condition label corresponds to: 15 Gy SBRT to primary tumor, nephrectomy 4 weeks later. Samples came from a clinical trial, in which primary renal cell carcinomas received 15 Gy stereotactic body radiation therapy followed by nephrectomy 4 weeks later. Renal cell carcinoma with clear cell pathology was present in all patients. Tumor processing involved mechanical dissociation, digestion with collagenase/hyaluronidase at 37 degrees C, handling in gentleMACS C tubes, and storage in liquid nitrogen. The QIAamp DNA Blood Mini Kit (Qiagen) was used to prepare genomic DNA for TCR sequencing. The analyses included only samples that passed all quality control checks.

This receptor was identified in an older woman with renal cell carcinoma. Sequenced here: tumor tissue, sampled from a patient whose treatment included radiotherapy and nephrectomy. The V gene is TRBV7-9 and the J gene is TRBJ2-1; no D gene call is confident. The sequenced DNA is TGTGCCAGCAGCTTAGTTAGCCTGAGCTCCTACAATGAGCAGTTCTTC. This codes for CASSLVSLSSYNEQFF.